Listed below are T cell receptor beta chains from one sample, sequenced in a study of blood T cell repertoires in COVID-19. The assay was immunoSEQ multiplex PCR, and TCRdb's table has in-frame clones only and misses some. The sample shows roughly 230,000 clones, approximately 85% of them seen only once. Material: peripheral blood. Receptors originate from a man aged 40-49 years with acute or convalescent COVID-19. CDR3s include the opening cysteine and the closing phenylalanine or tryptophan. Fields, in order: clone size, J gene, V gene, D gene, CDR3 protein, CDR3 DNA. The D gene is left open where the match is weak. Part of the rows lack a size; the others show once, few, many or a class for expanded clones.

>NA|TRBJ2-1|TRBV6-5|TRBD2
CASRRGGADNEQFF
TGTGCCAGCCGGCGGGGGGGGGCAGACAATGAGCAGTTCTTC
>NA|TRBJ2-3|TRBV9|NA
CASSVASSSYTQYF
TGTGCCAGCAGCGTAGCATCTAGTTCATATACGCAGTATTTT
>NA|TRBJ1-1|TRBV11-2|TRBD1
CASSLVPGTANTEAFF
TGTGCCAGCAGCTTAGTCCCCGGGACAGCGAACACTGAAGCTTTCTTT
>NA|TRBJ2-7|TRBV11-2|TRBD2
CASSLVVSGSSYEQYF
TGTGCCAGCAGCTTAGTAGTTAGCGGGAGCTCCTACGAGCAGTACTTC
>NA|TRBJ2-5|TRBV7-2|TRBD2
CASNRAGVVETQYF
TGTGCCAGCAACCGGGCGGGGGTCGTAGAGACCCAGTACTTC
>NA|TRBJ1-2|TRBV2|TRBD1
CASSPGGGYTF
TGTGCCAGCAGTCCAGGGGGGGGCTACACCTTC
>NA|TRBJ2-2|TRBV9|NA
CASSVDARGNTGELFF
TGTGCCAGCAGCGTAGATGCTAGGGGGAACACCGGGGAGCTGTTTTTT
>NA|TRBJ1-1|TRBV5-4|NA
CASSLELANTEAFF
TGTGCCAGCAGCTTGGAATTGGCGAACACTGAAGCTTTCTTT
>NA|TRBJ1-1|TRBV6-6|TRBD1
CASSRQGAPTEAFF
TGTGCCAGCAGTCGACAGGGGGCGCCCACTGAAGCTTTCTTT
>NA|TRBJ1-2|TRBV11-2|NA
CASSSPSSNYGYTF
TGTGCCAGCAGCTCGCCGAGTTCTAACTATGGCTACACCTTC
>NA|TRBJ2-1|TRBV13|NA
CASSLDRQLLGREQFF
TGTGCCAGCAGCTTAGACAGACAGCTTCTCGGCAGGGAGCAGTTCTTC
>NA|TRBJ1-1|TRBV7-2|NA
CASSLGGRWVTEAFF
TGTGCCAGCAGCTTGGGGGGGCGCTGGGTCACTGAAGCTTTCTTT
>few|TRBJ1-2|TRBV15|NA
CATSRDLTDGYTF
TGTGCCACCAGCAGAGATCTTACGGATGGCTACACCTTC
>NA|TRBJ2-7|TRBV5-4|TRBD2
CASSGRTSGGAGEQYF
TGTGCCAGCAGCGGAAGGACTAGCGGGGGGGCGGGCGAGCAGTACTTC
>NA|TRBJ1-2|TRBV4-1|NA
CASSQGQPSNYGYTF
TGCGCCAGCAGCCAGGGACAACCGTCTAACTATGGCTACACCTTC
>NA|TRBJ2-7|TRBV3-1/TRBV3-2|TRBD2
CASSPWEGYEQYF
TGTGCCAGCAGCCCCTGGGAGGGCTACGAGCAGTACTTC
>NA|TRBJ2-5|TRBV7-8|TRBD2
CASSSPGLQETQYF
TGTGCCAGCAGCTCACCGGGACTACAAGAGACCCAGTACTTC
>NA|TRBJ1-1|TRBV12-3/TRBV12-4|NA
CASSLEGTSEAFF
TGTGCCAGCAGTTTGGAGGGTACAAGTGAAGCTTTCTTT
>NA|TRBJ1-5|TRBV7-2|TRBD1
CASSADRGNQPQHF
TGTGCCAGCAGCGCTGACAGGGGCAATCAGCCCCAGCATTTT
>NA|TRBJ2-3|TRBV7-3|NA
CASRSGLETDTQYF
TGTGCCAGCAGGTCGGGACTTGAAACAGATACGCAGTATTTT
>NA|TRBJ1-1|TRBV18|NA
CASSLMNTEAFF
TGTGCCAGCTCACTTATGAACACTGAAGCTTTCTTT
>NA|TRBJ2-1|TRBV5-4|NA
CASSLAGSSNEQFF
TGTGCCAGCAGCTTGGCCGGGAGCTCCAATGAGCAGTTCTTC
>NA|TRBJ2-3|TRBV5-1|NA
CASSLPTDTQYF
TGCGCCAGCAGCCTCCCCACAGATACGCAGTATTTT
>NA|TRBJ1-5|TRBV5-1|TRBD1
CASSLTGDNQPQHF
TGCGCCAGCAGCTTGACAGGGGACAATCAGCCCCAGCATTTT
>NA|TRBJ1-1|TRBV10-1|NA
CASSRSTVSTEAFF
TGCGCCAGCAGTCGTTCTACAGTCTCCACTGAAGCTTTCTTT
>NA|TRBJ1-1|TRBV7-6|NA
CASTLTENTEAFF
TGTGCCAGCACTTTGACAGAAAACACTGAAGCTTTCTTT
>NA|TRBJ1-1|TRBV5-8|NA
CASSHGQLNTEAFF
TGTGCCAGCAGCCACGGACAGTTAAACACTGAAGCTTTCTTT
>NA|TRBJ1-6|TRBV6-6|NA
CASSYSRAHNSPLHF
TGTGCCAGCAGTTACTCGAGGGCCCATAATTCACCCCTCCACTTT
>NA|TRBJ2-7|TRBV4-2|TRBD2
CASSQDIGGSYEQYF
TGTGCCAGCAGCCAAGATATCGGGGGGTCCTACGAGCAGTACTTC
>NA|TRBJ2-3|TRBV30|TRBD1
CAWSATGGRGDTQYF
TGTGCCTGGAGTGCCACAGGGGGCCGAGGGGATACGCAGTATTTT
>few|TRBJ2-4|TRBV5-1|TRBD2
CASSSGLAGGGIQYF
TGCGCCAGCAGCTCTGGACTAGCGGGGGGAGGAATTCAGTACTTC
>NA|TRBJ1-2|TRBV28|NA
CASSLSGLEKGYTF
TGTGCCAGCAGTTTATCGGGTCTTGAAAAGGGCTACACCTTC
>NA|TRBJ2-3|TRBV5-1|NA
CASSRDRGTDTQYF
TGCGCCAGCAGCCGGGACCGGGGGACAGATACGCAGTATTTT
>few|TRBJ1-2|TRBV7-2|TRBD1
CASSSPGTGVIYGYTF
TGTGCCAGCAGCTCGCCCGGGACAGGGGTTATCTATGGCTACACCTTC
>NA|TRBJ1-2|TRBV12-3/TRBV12-4|NA
CASSPTYYGYTF
TGTGCCAGCAGTCCGACATACTATGGCTACACCTTC
>NA|TRBJ1-3|TRBV5-1|NA
CASSFRGAGNTIYF
TGCGCCAGCAGCTTCAGAGGCGCCGGAAACACCATATATTTT
>NA|TRBJ2-7|TRBV5-5|TRBD2
CASSLGLASYEQYF
TGTGCCAGCAGCTTAGGACTAGCCTCCTACGAGCAGTACTTC
>NA|TRBJ2-3|TRBV5-4|NA
CASSFWLANTDTQYF
TGTGCCAGCAGCTTTTGGCTAGCGAACACAGATACGCAGTATTTT
>NA|TRBJ1-1|TRBV7-3|TRBD1
CASSLGQGGVTEAFF
TGTGCCAGCAGCTTAGGACAGGGAGGGGTGACTGAAGCTTTCTTT
>NA|TRBJ2-5|TRBV5-1|NA
CASSPRAGEGQETQYF
TGCGCCAGCAGCCCCCGGGCAGGGGAGGGCCAAGAGACCCAGTACTTC
>NA|TRBJ1-3|TRBV6-6|NA
CASSYFTTRGNTIYF
TGTGCCAGCAGTTACTTCACCACTCGGGGAAACACCATATATTTT
>NA|TRBJ2-5|TRBV24-1|TRBD1
CATSDWGTAQETQYF
TGTGCCACCAGTGATTGGGGGACAGCGCAAGAGACCCAGTACTTC
>NA|TRBJ2-7|TRBV6-2/TRBV6-3|NA
CASSYLGWDKSSEQYF
TGTGCCAGCAGTTACCTGGGGTGGGACAAATCCAGCGAGCAGTACTTC